These 24 T cell receptor beta chains were all obtained from the same sample, sequenced in a study of T cell responses to AZD1222 COVID-19 vaccine. The repertoire was sequenced with immunoSEQ multiplex PCR; TCRdb's copy has only in-frame clones and lacks some. The sample includes some 100,000 clones, approximately 90% of them seen just once. The material was peripheral blood, obtained on day 0 of AZD1222 vaccination. These receptors were taken from an adult in good health.

The rearrangement uses TRBV2 and TRBJ1-1, with 10 bases identical to TRBD1. Germline trimming cut 6 bases from V and 5 bases from J; bases unmatched to any gene: 0. The CDR3 covers 12 residues. Germline V gene sequence: CDR1 SNHLY, CDR2 FYNNEI. The CDR3: CASRDRGTEAFF. DNA of the CDR3: TGTGCCAGCAGGGACAGGGGGACTGAAGCTTTCTTT.

The chain recombines TRBV2 with TRBJ1-5; unclear D gene. Between the trimmed V and J ends, which lost 3 bases and 5 bases, there was a span of 17 bases. This CDR3 region has 16 residues. Germline values: CDR1 SNHLY, CDR2 FYNNEI. The CDR3 sequence is CASSDGFTSGHQPQHF. Here the CDR3 DNA reads TGTGCCAGCAGTGATGGGTTTACAAGCGGGCATCAGCCCCAGCATTTT. The full variable domain, with the rest looked up from reference TRBV2 and TRBJ1-5, is EPEVTQTPSHQVTQMGQEVILRCVPISNHLYFYWYRQILGQKVEFLVSFYNNEISEKSEIFDDQFSVERPDGSNFTLKIRSTKLEDSAMYFCASSDGFTSGHQPQHFGDGTRLSIL.

This sequence joins TRBV15 and TRBJ2-5; D is perhaps TRBD1 (5 bases). Germline V gives CDR1 LNHNV, CDR2 YYDKDF (reference sequence). This CDR3 is 14 amino acids long. Trimming left V 0 bases short and J 5 bases short, with 10 bases between. For the CDR3, the DNA is TGTGCCACCAGCAGAGATATGGCAGGGGAGACCCAGTACTTC. Residues: CATSRDMAGETQYF.

This clone was recorded once. The chain combines TRBV4-1 with TRBJ1-3; no clear D. Per germline, CDR1 MGHRA and CDR2 YSYEKL. Trimming took 1 base from V and 4 from J, leaving 17 bases between them. The CDR3 is 17 amino acids. CDR3 region: CASSQALGSLRGNTIYF. DNA for the CDR3: TGCGCCAGCAGCCAAGCCTTGGGGTCCCTTCGGGGAAACACCATATATTTT.

The chain links TRBV5-4 to TRBJ2-5, with TRBD2 identical over 8 bases. Germline V CDR1 and CDR2: SGHNT, YYREEE (reference sequence). The CDR3 has 15 residues. After removal of 0 bases from V and 5 bases from J, the junction contained 6 bases not matched to a gene. The CDR3 loop is CASSLGAGGRETQYF. CDR3 sequence (DNA): TGTGCCAGCAGCTTGGGTGCGGGGGGTAGGGAGACCCAGTACTTC.

V usage is TRBV10-3 and J usage is TRBJ1-2; D is perhaps TRBD1 (6 bases). The CDR3 length is 16 residues. V shed 0 bases and J shed 7 bases, with 18 bases lying between them. Germline V gene lookup returns CDR1 ENHRY and CDR2 SYGVKD. This CDR3 is CAISESHGRGGSGYTF. CDR3 in DNA: TGTGCCATCAGTGAGTCTCATGGCAGGGGAGGCTCTGGCTACACCTTC.

V usage is TRBV28 and J usage is TRBJ2-1, with D hard to call. CDR3 length: 12 residues. Trimming removed 2 bases from V and 8 bases from J, with 7 bases in between. CDR1 and CDR2 from the germline V gene are MDHEN and SYDVKM. CDR3 sequence: CASSLNLDEQFF. CDR3 DNA sequence: TGTGCCAGCAGTTTAAACCTCGATGAGCAGTTCTTC.

The chain employs TRBV6-5 and TRBJ2-3; tentatively, D is TRBD1 or TRBD2 (7 bases each). The V gene's germline CDR1 is MNHEY and CDR2 SVGAGI. The CDR3 contains 15 residues. Between the trimmed V and J ends, which lost 4 bases and 3 bases, there was a span of 14 bases. The CDR3 sequence is CASSLDREGTDTQYF. The CDR3 DNA follows: TGTGCCAGCAGTTTAGACAGGGAGGGTACAGATACGCAGTATTTT.

V is TRBV3-1 (or the pseudogene TRBV3-2) and J is TRBJ2-2; D unclear. Germline lookup yields CDR1 LGHDT and CDR2 YNNKEL (reference sequence). Trimming took 1 base from V and 5 from J, leaving 8 bases between them. This CDR3 spans 14 amino acids. CDR3 region: CASSQVSLTGELFF. The DNA of the CDR3 is TGTGCCAGCAGCCAAGTCTCCCTTACCGGGGAGCTGTTTTTT.

The chain is built from TRBV10-3 and TRBJ2-2, with 7 bases lining up with TRBD1. This CDR3 contains 17 residues. V shed 8 bases, J shed 2 bases, and the junction held 14 bases outside the gene matches. Germline CDR1 ENHRY, CDR2 SYGVKD. This CDR3 reads CAIFSPRTGFNTGELFF. DNA of the CDR3: TGTGCCATCTTCTCACCTCGGACAGGCTTCAACACCGGGGAGCTGTTTTTT.

V and J are TRBV27 and TRBJ2-2, with D possibly being TRBD1 or TRBD2 (5 bases each). V lost 10 bases to trimming and J lost 1 base, with 13 bases between them. The CDR3 is 14 residues long. CDR1 is MNHEY and CDR2 is SMNVEV in the germline V gene (reference sequence). CDR3 in amino acids: CATRKGRNTGELFF. CDR3 nucleotides: TGTGCCACCCGAAAGGGGAGGAACACCGGGGAGCTGTTTTTT.

V usage is TRBV29-1 and J usage is TRBJ2-3, with TRBD1 matching 7 bases. CDR1 SQVTM and CDR2 ANQGSEA come from the germline V gene. V lost 7 bases to trimming and J lost 2 bases; unmatched junction nucleotides: 9. The CDR3 totals 14 residues. The CDR3 is CSATGTDFTDTQYF. In DNA form, the CDR3 reads TGCAGCGCCACCGGGACAGACTTCACAGATACGCAGTATTTT.

V gene TRBV7-9 combines with J gene TRBJ1-2, with D unclear. This CDR3 has 14 amino acids. With 0 bases removed from V and 0 bases from J, the gap between germline ends came to 5 bases. Germline V gene lookup returns CDR1 SEHNR and CDR2 FQNEAQ (reference sequence). CDR3: CASSLALPNYGYTF. The CDR3 region has the DNA TGTGCCAGCAGCTTAGCCCTGCCTAACTATGGCTACACCTTC.

This clone appeared once. J is TRBJ2-7 and V is TRBV4-1, with unresolved D. This CDR3 has 14 amino acids. Germline CDR1 MGHRA, CDR2 YSYEKL. The V and J ends lost 8 bases and 1 base respectively, with 15 bases between them. Here the CDR3 reads CASALLDTSYEQYF. CDR3 nucleotide sequence: TGCGCCAGCGCGTTATTAGACACTTCCTACGAGCAGTACTTC.

The V call is TRBV28, the J call TRBJ2-2; D not resolved. The CDR3 totals 15 residues. Germline V gene data show CDR1 as MDHEN and CDR2 as SYDVKM. V lost 0 bases and J 1 base, leaving 6 bases between the germline ends. The CDR3 reads CASSLWGQNTGELFF. For the CDR3, the DNA is TGTGCCAGCAGTTTATGGGGCCAGAACACCGGGGAGCTGTTTTTT.

This clone was seen only once. The chain links TRBV27 to TRBJ1-4, with D uncertain. The V gene lost 2 bases and the J gene lost 0 bases, with 13 bases spanning the gap. Per the germline V gene, CDR1 is MNHEY and CDR2 is SMNVEV (reference sequence). The CDR3 is made up of 17 amino acids. Written as DNA, the CDR3 is TGTGCCAGCAGTTTAGACTGGGCCTCTGCAACTAATGAAAAACTGTTTTTT. It codes for CASSLDWASATNEKLFF.

This chain connects TRBV6-1 to TRBJ1-2; maybe TRBD1 (5 bases). V dropped 0 bases and J dropped 8 bases, with 13 bases sitting between them. CDR3 length: 14 amino acids. From germline, CDR1 is MNHNS and CDR2 SASEGT. The CDR3 region is CASSEARTRDGYTF. DNA for the CDR3: TGTGCCAGCAGTGAAGCCAGGACAAGGGACGGCTACACCTTC.

The chain is built from TRBV6-1 and TRBJ1-2; no clear D gene. V was clipped by 0 bases and J by 6 bases, with 8 bases between them. Germline assignment: CDR1 MNHNS and CDR2 SASEGT. The CDR3 length is 13 residues. This CDR3 reads CASSEARPDGYTF. CDR3 coding DNA: TGTGCCAGCAGTGAAGCGCGCCCAGATGGCTACACCTTC.

J is TRBJ1-1 and V is TRBV19; 8 bases are shared with TRBD1. The CDR3 sequence is 15 residues long. V gave up 7 bases and J gave up 1 base; unmatched junction bases: 8. Germline lookup yields CDR1 LNHDA and CDR2 SQIVND (reference sequence). CDR3: CASMGVGQGNTEAFF. The CDR3 coding sequence is TGTGCCAGTATGGGGGTTGGACAGGGGAACACTGAAGCTTTCTTT.

The gene calls are TRBV5-6 and TRBJ1-2, with TRBD1 identical over 10 bases. Trimming cost V 1 base and J 5 bases; bases outside gene matches: 8. Germline V gives CDR1 SGHDT, CDR2 YYEEEE. CDR3 length: 16 residues. The DNA of the CDR3 is TGTGCCAGCAGCTTGAGGGACAGGGGATCCAGATATGGCTACACCTTC. Protein product: CASSLRDRGSRYGYTF.

The V gene is TRBV28, the J gene TRBJ1-1, with D unclear. The CDR3 is made up of 13 amino acids. Deletions cut 5 bases from V and 3 bases from J, with 10 bases between. CDR1 MDHEN and CDR2 SYDVKM come from the germline V gene. DNA for the CDR3: TGTGCCAGCAGTCCCTTACTCGACACTGAAGCTTTCTTT. This encodes CASSPLLDTEAFF. The whole variable domain, remainder taken from reference TRBV28 and TRBJ1-1, is DVKVTQSSRYLVKRTGEKVFLECVQDMDHENMFWYRQDPGLGLRLIYFSYDVKMKEKGDIPEGYSVSREKKERFSLILESASTNQTSMYLCASSPLLDTEAFFGQGTRLTVV.

V is TRBV25-1 and J is TRBJ1-1, with TRBD1 matching over 7 bases. V lost 8 bases and J lost 5; bases outside the gene matches: 2. Germline V gene sequence: CDR1 MGHDK, CDR2 SYGVNS. This CDR3 comprises 11 residues. CDR3 DNA sequence: TGTGCCAGCCGGACAGGAACTGAAGCTTTCTTT. Translated, it gives CASRTGTEAFF. Drawing the rest from reference TRBV25-1 and TRBJ1-1, the complete variable domain is EADIYQTPRYLVIGTGKKITLECSQTMGHDKMYWYQQDPGMELHLIHYSYGVNSTEKGDLSSESTVSRIRTEHFPLTLESARPSHTSQYLCASRTGTEAFFGQGTRLTVV.

The V and J genes are TRBV19 and TRBJ1-5, with 12 nucleotides matching TRBD1. J gave up 3 bases and V 5 bases, and 8 bases lay outside the gene matches. The CDR3 runs to 17 residues. CDR1 is LNHDA and CDR2 is SQIVND in the germline V gene (reference sequence). The CDR3 sequence: CASSGTGGSGDNQPQHF. Written as DNA, the CDR3 is TGTGCCAGTAGTGGGACAGGGGGCTCTGGGGACAATCAGCCCCAGCATTTT. The whole variable domain, remainder taken from reference TRBV19 and TRBJ1-5, is DGGITQSPKYLFRKEGQNVTLSCEQNLNHDAMYWYRQDPGQGLRLIYYSQIVNDFQKGDIAEGYSVSREKKESFPLTVTSAQKNPTAFYLCASSGTGGSGDNQPQHFGDGTRLSIL.

The chain is built from TRBV6-5 and TRBJ1-1; possible D gene TRBD1, 5 bases. Germline loops: CDR1 MNHEY, CDR2 SVGAGI. V lost 6 bases to trimming and J lost 1 base, with 15 bases between them. CDR3 length equals 15 residues. The CDR3 DNA is TGTGCCAGCAGGCCTTACGTCGGACAGAACACTGAAGCTTTCTTT. This encodes CASRPYVGQNTEAFF.